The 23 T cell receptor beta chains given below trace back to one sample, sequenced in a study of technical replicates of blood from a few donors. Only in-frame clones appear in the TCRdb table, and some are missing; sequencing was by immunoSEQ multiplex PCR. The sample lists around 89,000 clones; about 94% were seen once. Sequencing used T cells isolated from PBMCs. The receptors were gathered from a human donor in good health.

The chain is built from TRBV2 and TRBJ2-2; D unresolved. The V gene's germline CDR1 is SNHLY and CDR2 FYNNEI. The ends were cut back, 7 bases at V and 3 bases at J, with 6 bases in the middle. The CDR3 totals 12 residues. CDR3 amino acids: CASTSDTGELFF. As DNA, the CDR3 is TGTGCCAGCACGAGTGACACCGGGGAGCTGTTTTTT.

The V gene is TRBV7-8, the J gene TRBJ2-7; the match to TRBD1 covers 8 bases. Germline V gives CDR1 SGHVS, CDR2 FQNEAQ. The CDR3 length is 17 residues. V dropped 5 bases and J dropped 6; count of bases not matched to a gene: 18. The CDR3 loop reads CASSQRQGTVVKIEQYF. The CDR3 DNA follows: TGTGCCAGCAGCCAGAGACAGGGGACGGTGGTGAAGATCGAGCAGTACTTC.

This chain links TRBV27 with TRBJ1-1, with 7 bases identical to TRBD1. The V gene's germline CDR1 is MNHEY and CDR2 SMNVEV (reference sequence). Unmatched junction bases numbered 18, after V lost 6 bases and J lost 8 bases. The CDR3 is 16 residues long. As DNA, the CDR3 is TGTGCCAGCAGGGATACTTTGGACAGGACGAGAATCGAAGCTTTCTTT. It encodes CASRDTLDRTRIEAFF.

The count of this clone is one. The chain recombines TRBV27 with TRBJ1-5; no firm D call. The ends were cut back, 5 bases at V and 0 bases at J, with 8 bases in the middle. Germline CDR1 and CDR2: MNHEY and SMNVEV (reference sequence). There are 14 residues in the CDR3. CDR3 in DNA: TGTGCCAGCAGTCCCAGGTTTAGCAATCAGCCCCAGCATTTT. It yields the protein CASSPRFSNQPQHF.

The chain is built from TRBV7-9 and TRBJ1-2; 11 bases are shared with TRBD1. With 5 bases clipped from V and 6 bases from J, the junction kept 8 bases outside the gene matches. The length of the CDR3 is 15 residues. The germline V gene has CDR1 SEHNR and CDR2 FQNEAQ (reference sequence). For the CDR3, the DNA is TGTGCCAGCAGCGCTGGGACAGGGGGTTACAATGGCTACACCTTC. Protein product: CASSAGTGGYNGYTF.

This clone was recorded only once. The DNA of the CDR3 is TGTGCCAGCAGTGATCAGGGTCGGGGCTACACCTTC. It yields the protein CASSDQGRGYTF. The chain is built from TRBV6-4 and TRBJ1-2, with D possibly matching TRBD1 (5 bases). Trimming left V 3 bases short and J 8 bases short, with 10 bases between. The germline gives CDR1 MRHNA, CDR2 SNTAGT. The CDR3 is 12 amino acids.

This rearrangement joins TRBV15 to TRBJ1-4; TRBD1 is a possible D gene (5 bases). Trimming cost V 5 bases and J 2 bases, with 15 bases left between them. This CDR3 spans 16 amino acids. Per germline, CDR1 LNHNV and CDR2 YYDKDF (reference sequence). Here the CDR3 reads CATSSHLRGTNEKLFF. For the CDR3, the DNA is TGTGCCACCAGCTCCCATCTGCGGGGGACTAATGAAAAACTGTTTTTT.

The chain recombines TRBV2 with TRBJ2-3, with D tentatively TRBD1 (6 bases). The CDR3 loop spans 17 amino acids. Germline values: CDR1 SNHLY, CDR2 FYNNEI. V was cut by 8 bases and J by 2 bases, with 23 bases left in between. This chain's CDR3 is CASEQGALLPTTDTQYF. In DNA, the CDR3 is TGTGCCAGCGAACAGGGCGCCCTACTACCGACCACAGATACGCAGTATTTT.

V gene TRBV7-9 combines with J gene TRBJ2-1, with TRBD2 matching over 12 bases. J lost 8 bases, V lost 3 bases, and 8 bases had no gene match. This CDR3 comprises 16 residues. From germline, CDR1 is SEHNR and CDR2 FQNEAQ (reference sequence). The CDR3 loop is CASSLTSGSYVDEQFF. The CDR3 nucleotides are TGTGCCAGCAGCTTGACTAGCGGGAGTTATGTTGATGAGCAGTTCTTC.

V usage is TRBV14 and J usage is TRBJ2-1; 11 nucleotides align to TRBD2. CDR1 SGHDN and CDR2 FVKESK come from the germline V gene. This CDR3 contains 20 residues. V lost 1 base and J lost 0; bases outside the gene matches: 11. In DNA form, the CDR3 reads TGTGCCAGCAGCCAAGGGCTATTAGCGGGGGGGTCCATCTCCTACAATGAGCAGTTCTTC. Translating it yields CASSQGLLAGGSISYNEQFF.

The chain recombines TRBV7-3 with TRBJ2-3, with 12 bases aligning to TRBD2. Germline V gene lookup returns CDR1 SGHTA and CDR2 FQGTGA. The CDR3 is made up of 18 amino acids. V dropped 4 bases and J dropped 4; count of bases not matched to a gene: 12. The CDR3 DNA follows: TGTGCCAGCAGCTCCAGGACTCCAGGACTAGCGGGGCCAGATACGCAGTATTTT. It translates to CASSSRTPGLAGPDTQYF.

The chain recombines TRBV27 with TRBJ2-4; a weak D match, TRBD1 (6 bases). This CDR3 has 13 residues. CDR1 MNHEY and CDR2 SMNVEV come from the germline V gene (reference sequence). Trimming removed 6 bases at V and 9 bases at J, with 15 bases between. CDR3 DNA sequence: TGTGCCAGCAGCCCCGGGACACTGGTCATTCAGTACTTC. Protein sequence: CASSPGTLVIQYF.

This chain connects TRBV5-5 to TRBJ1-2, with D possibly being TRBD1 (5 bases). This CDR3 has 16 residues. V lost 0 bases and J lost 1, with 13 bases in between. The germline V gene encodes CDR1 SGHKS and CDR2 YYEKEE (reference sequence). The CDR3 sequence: CASSLEGSTGNYGYTF. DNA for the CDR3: TGTGCCAGCAGCTTGGAGGGGTCGACGGGTAACTATGGCTACACCTTC.

As DNA, the CDR3 is TGTGCCAGCAGCAGCCTAACCCGGACAGGGCCTAGCACAGATACGCAGTATTTT. This translates into CASSSLTRTGPSTDTQYF. The V call is TRBV27, the J call TRBJ2-3, with 8 bases matching TRBD1. The germline CDR1 and CDR2 sequences are MNHEY and SMNVEV (reference sequence). The trim removed 6 bases at V and 0 bases at J, leaving 14 bases unmatched. The CDR3 sequence is 18 residues long.

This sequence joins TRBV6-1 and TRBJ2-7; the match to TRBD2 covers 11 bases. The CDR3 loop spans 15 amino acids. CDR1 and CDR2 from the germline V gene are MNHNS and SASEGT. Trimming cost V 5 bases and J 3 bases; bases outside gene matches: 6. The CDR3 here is CASSPGTSGFYEQYF. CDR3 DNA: TGTGCCAGCAGTCCCGGGACTAGCGGATTCTACGAGCAGTACTTC.

The CDR3 DNA reads as TGCGCCAGCAGCTTAGGCCAGGGAAGGACTGAAGCTTTCTTT. The encoded protein is CASSLGQGRTEAFF. V and J are TRBV5-1 and TRBJ1-1; tentative D call: TRBD1 (5 bases). The ends were cut back, 2 bases at V and 5 bases at J, with 13 bases in the middle. The CDR3 contains 14 residues. Germline V gene lookup returns CDR1 SGHRS and CDR2 YFSETQ.

CDR3 sequence: CANSGQGETGYTF. CDR3 in DNA: TGTGCCAACTCTGGACAGGGGGAAACTGGCTACACCTTC. The genes are TRBV25-1 and TRBJ1-2; TRBD1 matches 10 bases. There are 13 residues in the CDR3. The trim removed 10 bases at V and 7 bases at J, leaving 9 bases unmatched. Germline V lookup: CDR1 MGHDK, CDR2 SYGVNS.

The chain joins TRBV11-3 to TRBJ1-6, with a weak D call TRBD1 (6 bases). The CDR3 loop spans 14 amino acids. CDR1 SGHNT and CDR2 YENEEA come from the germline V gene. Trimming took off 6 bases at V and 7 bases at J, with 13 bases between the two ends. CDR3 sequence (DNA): TGTGCCAGCAGTGAACAGGGCCGGAATTCACCCCTCCACTTT. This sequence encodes CASSEQGRNSPLHF.

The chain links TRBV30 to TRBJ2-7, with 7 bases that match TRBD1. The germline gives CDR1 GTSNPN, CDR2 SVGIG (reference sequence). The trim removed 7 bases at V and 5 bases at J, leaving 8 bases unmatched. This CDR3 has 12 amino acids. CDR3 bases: TGTGCCTCCACCGACAGGGCCCACGAGCAGTACTTC. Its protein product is CASTDRAHEQYF.

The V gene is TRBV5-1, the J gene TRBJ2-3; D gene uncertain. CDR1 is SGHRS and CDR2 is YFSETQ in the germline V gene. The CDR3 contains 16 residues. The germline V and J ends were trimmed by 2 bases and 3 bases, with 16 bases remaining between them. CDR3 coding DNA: TGCGCCAGCAGCTTAAGAAGCACCTTAAAGACAGATACGCAGTATTTT. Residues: CASSLRSTLKTDTQYF.

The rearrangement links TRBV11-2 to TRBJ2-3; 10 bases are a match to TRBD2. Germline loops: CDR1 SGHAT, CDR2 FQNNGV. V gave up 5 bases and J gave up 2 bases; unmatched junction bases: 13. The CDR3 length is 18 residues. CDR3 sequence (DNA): TGTGCCAGCAGCCCGACCCGGGGTAGCGGGAGGCCCACAGATACGCAGTATTTT. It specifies CASSPTRGSGRPTDTQYF.

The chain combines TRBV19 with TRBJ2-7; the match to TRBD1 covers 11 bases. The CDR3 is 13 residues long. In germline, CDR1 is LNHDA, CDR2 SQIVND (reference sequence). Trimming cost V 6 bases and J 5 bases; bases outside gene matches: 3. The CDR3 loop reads CASRTGQGDEQYF. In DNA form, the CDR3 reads TGTGCCAGTAGGACGGGACAGGGGGACGAGCAGTACTTC.

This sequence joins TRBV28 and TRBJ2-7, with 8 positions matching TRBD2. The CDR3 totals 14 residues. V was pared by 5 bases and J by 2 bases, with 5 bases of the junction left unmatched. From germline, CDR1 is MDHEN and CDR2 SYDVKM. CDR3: CASSPLTSAYEQYF. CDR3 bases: TGTGCCAGCAGTCCCCTGACTAGCGCCTACGAGCAGTACTTC.